This is a list of T cell receptor beta chains from one sample in a study of T cell changes during pregnancy in multiple sclerosis. The data were produced by immunoSEQ multiplex PCR, yet TCRdb's version contains in-frame clones alone and is incomplete. The sample records more than 95,000 clones, roughly nine tenths being singletons. This specimen consisted of peripheral blood, obtained after pregnancy. These TCRs come from a female donor with multiple sclerosis, enrolled in a pregnancy study. Both conserved end residues are trimmed from each CDR3. The D gene is left open where the match is weak. Only some rows state a clone size, as once, few, many or a class for expanded clones.

size,V,length,J,D,CDR3
-,TRBV7-2,13,TRBJ2-4,-,ASSLYKQGVGVPY
-,TRBV7-3,11,TRBJ2-5,-,ASSLFPRETQY
-,TRBV7-3,12,TRBJ2-3,TRBD1,ASSLDRAADTQY
-,TRBV19,9,TRBJ2-7,-,ASGRSYEQY
once,TRBV27,12,TRBJ2-1,-,ASGSGRLYNEQF
-,TRBV10-3,15,TRBJ1-6,-,AISESRASSYNSPLH
-,TRBV7-2,15,TRBJ2-5,-,ASSPWMGTRPQETQY
-,TRBV19,13,TRBJ2-3,TRBD1,ASSSGQGATDTQY
once,TRBV6-5,13,TRBJ1-2,-,ASSYSSTLTFGYT
-,TRBV10-3,13,TRBJ2-7,-,AISGVARAGYEQY
-,TRBV19,13,TRBJ2-5,-,ASSIRTLGGETQY
-,TRBV15,13,TRBJ2-5,TRBD2,ATSRGGGAEETQY
-,TRBV13,13,TRBJ1-1,-,ASRQDGSPNTEAF
-,TRBV28,12,TRBJ2-5,-,ASRLGVDYQTQY
-,TRBV5-4,13,TRBJ2-5,TRBD1,ASSLAATGKETQY
-,TRBV4-1,13,TRBJ2-2,TRBD1,ASSQEGTVSGELF
-,TRBV7-3,11,TRBJ2-1,TRBD1,ASSFHTGTDLV
-,TRBV10-3,11,TRBJ2-2,TRBD1,AISLQGTGELF
-,TRBV7-9,13,TRBJ2-1,TRBD2,ASSLTSGSSNEQF
-,TRBV27,15,TRBJ2-2,-,ASSLLGPGADTGELF
once,TRBV6-5,14,TRBJ2-1,TRBD2,ASSSTSGGNRNEQF
once,TRBV5-1,13,TRBJ1-4,-,ASSSEGHPNEKLF
-,TRBV5-1,13,TRBJ1-4,-,ASSSQGGAGEKLF
-,TRBV7-3,12,TRBJ2-3,TRBD1,ASSPGQGTDTQY
-,TRBV11-3,10,TRBJ1-1,TRBD1,ASSLGTAEAF
-,TRBV15,12,TRBJ2-2,-,ATSRDSGLGELF
-,TRBV15,12,TRBJ2-2,-,ATSTASGDGELF
once,TRBV6-5,13,TRBJ1-5,TRBD1,ASSLGTGLDQPQH
-,TRBV7-2,12,TRBJ2-7,-,ASSLAGGSYEQY
-,TRBV11-2,12,TRBJ2-5,-,ASSHRGFLKTQY
-,TRBV4-2,14,TRBJ2-5,TRBD1,ASSQVQGAMGETQY
-,TRBV9,13,TRBJ1-1,-,ASSVGAGGNTEAF
-,TRBV11-1,13,TRBJ1-1,-,ASKGASGALSEAF
-,TRBV21-1,20,TRBJ2-6,-,ASSKCQIPVTGENSGANVLT
-,TRBV2,14,TRBJ1-5,-,AQTHSILNSNQPQH
few,TRBV7-6,12,TRBJ2-2,TRBD1,ASSLGQGTGELF
-,TRBV18,13,TRBJ1-1,-,ASSLRPGPNTEAF
-,TRBV7-2,14,TRBJ2-7,TRBD2,ASSLQSGGAAREQY